This T cell receptor beta chain was observed in a study of identical twins. Study-level points and caveats: In zero-insertion analyses, partial confounding could arise from invariant MAIT and iNKT cells.

V was clipped by 5 bases and J by 4 bases, with 8 bases between them. The CDR3 loop spans 12 amino acids. This clonotype was found many times. Its antigen is still unknown. TCRdb re-called the 5' RACE reads through MiXCR, storing one row per CDR3 protein. This sample has over 600,000 distinct CDR3 sequences, with about 20% found just once. These sequences were also reported in another study, on T cells expressing NK-cell markers.

The gene calls are TRBV12-3 or TRBV12-4 and TRBJ2-5; the D is unclear. The sample was PBMCs. This sequence was found in a woman aged 18-35 years in good health. For the CDR3, the DNA is TGTGCCAGCAGTCCGATGGGAGAGACCCAGTACTTC. Translation gives CASSPMGETQYF.